The entry that follows covers one T cell receptor (beta chain) sequence. Antigen unknown. The identical CDR3 is also encoded by other nucleotide sequences in the sample. The data derive from a study of shared clonotypes between healthy human individuals. Overall study context: The study drew on a couple of women and a few men aged 18 to 49 as donors. Study conclusions and caveats: Larger estimated richness was generally recorded for naive subsets relative to memory subsets.

The CDR3 has 14 amino acids. Germline V gene sequence: CDR1 MNHEY, CDR2 SVGAGI. V lost 6 bases and J lost 8; bases outside the gene matches: 7. Sequenced by immunoSEQ multiplex PCR; TCRdb stores in-frame clones only, minus some. Among more than 1.2 million clones listed, 98% were seen once. The receptor was isolated from a man under 40 in good health. The chain recombines TRBV6-5 with TRBJ1-4; 9 positions agree with TRBD1. The sequencing sample was made of naive CD4+ T cells sorted from blood. Subset reported: CD45RA+ positively selected. The CDR3 here is CASSPTGGGEKLFF. The CDR3, as DNA: TGTGCCAGCAGCCCAACAGGGGGCGGGGAAAAACTGTTTTTT.